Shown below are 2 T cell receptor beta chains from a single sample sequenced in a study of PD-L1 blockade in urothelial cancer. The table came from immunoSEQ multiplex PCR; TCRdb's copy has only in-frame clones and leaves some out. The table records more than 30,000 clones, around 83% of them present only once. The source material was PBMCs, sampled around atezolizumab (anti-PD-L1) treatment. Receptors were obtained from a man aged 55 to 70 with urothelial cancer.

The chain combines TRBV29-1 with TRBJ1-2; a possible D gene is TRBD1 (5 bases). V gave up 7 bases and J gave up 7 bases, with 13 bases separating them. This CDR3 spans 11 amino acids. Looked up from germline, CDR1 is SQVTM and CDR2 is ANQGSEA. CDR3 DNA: TGCAGCGCCGACCCCGGGGGTGGCTACACCTTC. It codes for CSADPGGGYTF. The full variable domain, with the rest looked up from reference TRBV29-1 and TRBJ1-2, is SAVISQKPSRDICQRGTSLTIQCQVDSQVTMMFWYRQQPGQSLTLIATANQGSEATYESGFVIDKFPISRPNLTFSTLTVSNMSPEDSSIYLCSADPGGGYTFGSGTRLTVV.

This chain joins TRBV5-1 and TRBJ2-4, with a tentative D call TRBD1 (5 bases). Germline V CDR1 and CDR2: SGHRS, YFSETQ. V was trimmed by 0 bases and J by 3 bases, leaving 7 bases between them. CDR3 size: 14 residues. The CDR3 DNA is TGCGCCAGCAGCTTGGACAGGATCAAAAACATTCAGTACTTC. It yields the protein CASSLDRIKNIQYF.